This TCR beta chain was documented in a study of blood T cells in healthy people across ages. Whole-study findings and limits: Significant beta diversity loss was already apparent by age approximately 42, declining roughly linearly.

Alongside a J-beta primer mix, a sample-barcoded 5' primer served in a second PCR lasting about 7 to 11 cycles. A single record per CDR3 protein comes from TCRdb applying MiXCR to the 5' RACE reads. Counted here are under 800,000 distinct CDR3 sequences, roughly 20% occurring once; the ten biggest clones make up roughly 3.6%. The length of the CDR3 is 14 residues. With respect to this clonotype: Its specificity is not known.

The rearrangement uses TRBV12-3 or TRBV12-4 and TRBJ2-5; D is ambiguous. The J call may be in error: the DNA end matches TRBJ2-7 better. The source material was blood. The clonotype originates from a man between 65 and 85 years old in good health. The CDR3 nucleotides read TGTGCCAGCAGTTTTGGGCCGCGACTCTACGAGCAGTACTTC. This encodes CASSFGPRLYEQYF.